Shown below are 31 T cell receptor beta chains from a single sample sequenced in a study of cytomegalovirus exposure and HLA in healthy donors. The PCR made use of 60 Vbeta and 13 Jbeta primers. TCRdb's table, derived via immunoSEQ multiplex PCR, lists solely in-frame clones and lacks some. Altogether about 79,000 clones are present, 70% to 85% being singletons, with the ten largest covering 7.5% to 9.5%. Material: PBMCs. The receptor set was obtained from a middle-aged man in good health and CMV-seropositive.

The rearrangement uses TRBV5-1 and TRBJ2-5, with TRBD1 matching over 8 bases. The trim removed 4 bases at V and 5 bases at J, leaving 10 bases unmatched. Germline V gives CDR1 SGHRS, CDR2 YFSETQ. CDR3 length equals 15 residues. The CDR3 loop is CASSAGTGLLETQYF. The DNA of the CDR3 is TGCGCCAGCAGCGCCGGGACAGGTCTTTTGGAGACCCAGTACTTC. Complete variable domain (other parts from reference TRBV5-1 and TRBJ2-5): KAGVTQTPRYLIKTRGQQVTLSCSPISGHRSVSWYQQTPGQGLQFLFEYFSETQRNKGNFPGRFSGRQFSNSRSEMNVSTLELGDSALYLCASSAGTGLLETQYFGPGTRLLVL.

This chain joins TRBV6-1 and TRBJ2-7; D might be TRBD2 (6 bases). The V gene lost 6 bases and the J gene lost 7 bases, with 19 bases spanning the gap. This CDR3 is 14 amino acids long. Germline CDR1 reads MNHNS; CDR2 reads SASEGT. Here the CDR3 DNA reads TGTGCCAGCAGGATGGGACTGTCCCTTCTAGAGCAGTACTTC. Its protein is CASRMGLSLLEQYF.

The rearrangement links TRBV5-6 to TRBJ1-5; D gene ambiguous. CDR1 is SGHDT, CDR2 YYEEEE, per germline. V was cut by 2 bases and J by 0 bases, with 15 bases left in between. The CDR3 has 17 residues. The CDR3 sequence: CASSLGDFRYSNQPQHF. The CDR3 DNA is TGTGCCAGCAGCTTAGGAGATTTCCGATATAGCAATCAGCCCCAGCATTTT. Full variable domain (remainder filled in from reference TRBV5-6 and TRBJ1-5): DAGVTQSPTHLIKTRGQQVTLRCSPKSGHDTVSWYQQALGQGPQFIFQYYEEEERQRGNFPDRFSGHQFPNYSSELNVNALLLGDSALYLCASSLGDFRYSNQPQHFGDGTRLSIL.

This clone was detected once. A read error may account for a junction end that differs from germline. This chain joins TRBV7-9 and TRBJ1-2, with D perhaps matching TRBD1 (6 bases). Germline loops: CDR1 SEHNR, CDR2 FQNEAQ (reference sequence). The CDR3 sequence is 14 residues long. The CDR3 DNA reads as TGTTCCAGCAGCTTTACAGGGCAGAATTATGGCTACACCTTC. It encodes CSSSFTGQNYGYTF. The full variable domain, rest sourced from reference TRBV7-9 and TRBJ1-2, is DTGVSQNPRHKITKRGQNVTFRCDPISEHNRLYWYRQTLGQGPEFLTYFQNEAQLEKSRLLSDRFSAERPKGSFSTLEIQRTEQGDSAMYLCSSSFTGQNYGYTFGSGTRLTVV.

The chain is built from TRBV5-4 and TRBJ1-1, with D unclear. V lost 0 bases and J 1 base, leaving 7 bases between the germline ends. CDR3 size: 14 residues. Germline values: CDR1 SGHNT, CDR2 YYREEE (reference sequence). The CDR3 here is CASSLGHQNTEAFF. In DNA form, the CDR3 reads TGTGCCAGCAGCTTGGGACACCAGAACACTGAAGCTTTCTTT.

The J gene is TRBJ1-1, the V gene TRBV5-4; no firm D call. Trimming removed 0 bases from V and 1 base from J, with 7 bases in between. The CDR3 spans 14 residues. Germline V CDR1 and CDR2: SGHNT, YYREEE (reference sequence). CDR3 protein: CASSLVAENTEAFF. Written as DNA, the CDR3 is TGTGCCAGCAGCTTGGTTGCGGAGAACACTGAAGCTTTCTTT.

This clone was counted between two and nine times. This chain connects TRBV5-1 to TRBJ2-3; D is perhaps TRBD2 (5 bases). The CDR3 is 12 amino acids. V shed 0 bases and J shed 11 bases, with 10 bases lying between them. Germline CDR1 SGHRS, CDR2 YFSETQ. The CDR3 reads CASSLDLLEQYF. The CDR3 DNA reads TGCGCCAGCAGCTTGGACCTACTAGAGCAGTATTTT. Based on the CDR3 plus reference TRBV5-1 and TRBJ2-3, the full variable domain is KAGVTQTPRYLIKTRGQQVTLSCSPISGHRSVSWYQQTPGQGLQFLFEYFSETQRNKGNFPGRFSGRQFSNSRSEMNVSTLELGDSALYLCASSLDLLEQYFGPGTRLTVL.

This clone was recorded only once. The CDR3 nucleotides read TGTGCCAGCAGCTTAGACAGGGGTTACAACTATGGCTACACCTTC. Residues: CASSLDRGYNYGYTF. The chain has TRBV7-2 and TRBJ1-2, with 7 positions matching TRBD1. This CDR3 contains 15 residues. J lost 2 bases, V lost 1 base, and 4 bases had no gene match. CDR1 is SGHTA and CDR2 is FQGNSA in the germline V gene.

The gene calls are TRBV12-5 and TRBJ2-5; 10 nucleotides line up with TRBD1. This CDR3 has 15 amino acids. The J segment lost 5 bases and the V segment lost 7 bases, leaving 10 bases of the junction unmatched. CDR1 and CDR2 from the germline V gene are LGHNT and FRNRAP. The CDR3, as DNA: TGTGCTAGTGCGCTGACAGGGGGCTCATGGGAGACCCAGTACTTC. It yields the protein CASALTGGSWETQYF.

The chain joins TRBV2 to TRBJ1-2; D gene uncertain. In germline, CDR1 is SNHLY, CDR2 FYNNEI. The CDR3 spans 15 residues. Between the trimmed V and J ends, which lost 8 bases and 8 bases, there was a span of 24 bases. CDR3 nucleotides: TGTGCCAGCGGAAGGACTGTAGAACTCGAAAAGGGCTACACCTTC. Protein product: CASGRTVELEKGYTF.

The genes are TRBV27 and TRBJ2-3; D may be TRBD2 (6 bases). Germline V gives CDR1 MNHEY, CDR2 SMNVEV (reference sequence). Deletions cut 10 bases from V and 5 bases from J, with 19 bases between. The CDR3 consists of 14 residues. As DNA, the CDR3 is TGTGCCACCGTGGGGGGTTCACTCCGAGATACGCAGTATTTT. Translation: CATVGGSLRDTQYF.

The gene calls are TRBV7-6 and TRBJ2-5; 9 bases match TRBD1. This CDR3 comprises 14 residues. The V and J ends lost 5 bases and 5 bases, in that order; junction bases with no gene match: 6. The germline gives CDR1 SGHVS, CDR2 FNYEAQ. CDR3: CASSIRTGEETQYF. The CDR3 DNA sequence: TGTGCCAGCAGCATTCGGACAGGGGAGGAGACCCAGTACTTC. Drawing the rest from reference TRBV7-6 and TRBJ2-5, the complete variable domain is GAGVSQSPRYKVTKRGQDVALRCDPISGHVSLYWYRQALGQGPEFLTYFNYEAQQDKSGLPNDRFSAERPEGSISTLTIQRTEQRDSAMYRCASSIRTGEETQYFGPGTRLLVL.

CDR3 loop: CASNRGQGGQPQHF. The CDR3 bases are TGTGCCAGCAATAGGGGACAGGGAGGGCAGCCCCAGCATTTT. This chain links TRBV2 with TRBJ1-5; 9 positions agree with TRBD1. CDR1 is SNHLY and CDR2 is FYNNEI in the germline V gene. V shed 7 bases and J 7 bases; nucleotides not matched to a gene: 8. The CDR3 totals 14 residues.

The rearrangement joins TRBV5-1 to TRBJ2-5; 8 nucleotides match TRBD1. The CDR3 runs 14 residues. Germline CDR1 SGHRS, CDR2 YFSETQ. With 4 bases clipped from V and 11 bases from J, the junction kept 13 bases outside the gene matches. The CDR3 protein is CASSPGGGVREQYF. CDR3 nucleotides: TGCGCCAGCAGCCCAGGGGGCGGTGTGAGGGAGCAGTACTTC.

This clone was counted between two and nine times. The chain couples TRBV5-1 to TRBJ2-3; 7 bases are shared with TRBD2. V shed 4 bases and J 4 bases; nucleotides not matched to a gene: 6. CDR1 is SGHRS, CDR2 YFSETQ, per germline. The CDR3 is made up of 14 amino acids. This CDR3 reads CASSGRGSADTQYF. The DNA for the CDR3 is TGCGCCAGCAGCGGGCGGGGGTCCGCAGATACGCAGTATTTT.

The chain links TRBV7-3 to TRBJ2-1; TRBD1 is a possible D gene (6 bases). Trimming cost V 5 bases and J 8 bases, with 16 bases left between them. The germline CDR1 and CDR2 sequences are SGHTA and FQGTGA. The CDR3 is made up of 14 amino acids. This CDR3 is CASSPGVGAYEQFF. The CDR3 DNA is TGTGCCAGCAGCCCCGGTGTGGGGGCGTATGAGCAGTTCTTC.

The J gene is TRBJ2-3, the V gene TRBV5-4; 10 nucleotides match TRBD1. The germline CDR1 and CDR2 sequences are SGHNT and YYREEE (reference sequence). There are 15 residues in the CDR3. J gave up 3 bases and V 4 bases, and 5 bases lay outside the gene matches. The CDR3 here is CASSPPGQGTDTQYF. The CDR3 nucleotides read TGTGCCAGCAGCCCCCCGGGACAGGGGACAGATACGCAGTATTTT.

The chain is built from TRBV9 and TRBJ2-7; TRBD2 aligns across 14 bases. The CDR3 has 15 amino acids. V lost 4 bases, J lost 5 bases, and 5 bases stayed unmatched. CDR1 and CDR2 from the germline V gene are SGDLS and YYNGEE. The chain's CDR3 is CASSIGTSGSHEQYF. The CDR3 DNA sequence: TGTGCCAGCAGCATCGGGACTAGCGGGAGCCACGAGCAGTACTTC. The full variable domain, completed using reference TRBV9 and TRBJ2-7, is DSGVTQTPKHLITATGQRVTLRCSPRSGDLSVYWYQQSLDQGLQFLIQYYNGEERAKGNILERFSAQQFPDLHSELNLSSLELGDSALYFCASSIGTSGSHEQYFGPGTRLTVT.

CDR3 DNA: TGTGCCAGCCGGGACAGGGGGCCCGATCAGCCCCAGCATTTT. It specifies CASRDRGPDQPQHF. V gene TRBV2 combines with J gene TRBJ1-5, with 12 bases that match TRBD1. Germline lookup yields CDR1 SNHLY and CDR2 FYNNEI. The CDR3 has 14 amino acids. J was trimmed by 5 bases and V by 8 bases; bases with no gene match: 4.

CDR3 nucleotide sequence: TGTGCCAGCAGCCAACCGGGACAGGGGGACTATGGCTACACCTTC. Its protein is CASSQPGQGDYGYTF. The chain carries TRBV4-2 and TRBJ1-2, with TRBD1 matching 11 bases. The CDR3 runs 15 residues. Trimming took 2 bases from V and 3 from J; bases not matched to a gene: 2. The germline V gene has CDR1 LGHNA and CDR2 YNFKEQ.

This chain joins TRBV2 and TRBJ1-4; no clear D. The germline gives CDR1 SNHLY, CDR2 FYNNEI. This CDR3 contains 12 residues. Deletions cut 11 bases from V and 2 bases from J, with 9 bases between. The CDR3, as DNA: TGTGCCGGACTAAGCACTAATGAAAAACTGTTTTTT. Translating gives CAGLSTNEKLFF.

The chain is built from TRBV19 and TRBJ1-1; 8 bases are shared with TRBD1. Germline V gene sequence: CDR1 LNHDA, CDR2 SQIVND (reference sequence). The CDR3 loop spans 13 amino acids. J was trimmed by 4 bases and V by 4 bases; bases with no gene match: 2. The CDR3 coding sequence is TGTGCCAGTAGTACAGGGGGCGGCACTGAAGCTTTCTTT. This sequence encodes CASSTGGGTEAFF.

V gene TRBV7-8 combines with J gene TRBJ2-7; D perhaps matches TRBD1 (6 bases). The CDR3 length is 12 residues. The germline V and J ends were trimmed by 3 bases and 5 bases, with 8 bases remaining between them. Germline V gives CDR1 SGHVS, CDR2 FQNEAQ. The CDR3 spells CASSFRGHEQYF. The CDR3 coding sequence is TGTGCCAGCAGCTTCAGGGGACACGAGCAGTACTTC.

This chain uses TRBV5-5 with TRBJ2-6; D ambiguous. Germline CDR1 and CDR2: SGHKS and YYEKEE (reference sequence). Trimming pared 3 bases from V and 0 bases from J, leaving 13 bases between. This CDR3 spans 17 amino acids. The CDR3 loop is CASSYTTTSSGANVLTF. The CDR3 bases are TGTGCCAGCAGCTATACGACAACCTCCTCTGGGGCCAACGTCCTGACTTTC.

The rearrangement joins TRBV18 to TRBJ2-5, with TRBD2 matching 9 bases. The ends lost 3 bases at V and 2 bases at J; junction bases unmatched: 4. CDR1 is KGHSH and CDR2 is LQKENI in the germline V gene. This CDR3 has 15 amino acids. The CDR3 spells CASSPAGGEQETQYF. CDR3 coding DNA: TGTGCCAGCTCACCGGCGGGGGGGGAACAAGAGACCCAGTACTTC.

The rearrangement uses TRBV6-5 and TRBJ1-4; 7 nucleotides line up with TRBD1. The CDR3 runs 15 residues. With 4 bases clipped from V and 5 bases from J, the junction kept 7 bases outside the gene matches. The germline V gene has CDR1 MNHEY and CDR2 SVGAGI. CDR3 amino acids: CASSSPGQKNEKLFF. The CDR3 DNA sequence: TGTGCCAGCAGTTCACCGGGACAGAAGAATGAAAAACTGTTTTTT.

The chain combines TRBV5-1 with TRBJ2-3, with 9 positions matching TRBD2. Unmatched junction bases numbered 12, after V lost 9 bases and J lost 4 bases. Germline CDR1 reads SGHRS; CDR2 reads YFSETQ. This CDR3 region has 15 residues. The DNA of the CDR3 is TGCGCCACCAAACCTGGCGGGGGGGCTTCAGATACGCAGTATTTT. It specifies CATKPGGGASDTQYF. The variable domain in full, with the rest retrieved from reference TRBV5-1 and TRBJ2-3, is KAGVTQTPRYLIKTRGQQVTLSCSPISGHRSVSWYQQTPGQGLQFLFEYFSETQRNKGNFPGRFSGRQFSNSRSEMNVSTLELGDSALYLCATKPGGGASDTQYFGPGTRLTVL.

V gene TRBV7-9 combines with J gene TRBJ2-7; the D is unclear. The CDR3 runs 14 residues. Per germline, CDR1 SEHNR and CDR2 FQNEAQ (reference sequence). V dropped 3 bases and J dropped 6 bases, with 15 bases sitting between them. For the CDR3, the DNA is TGTGCCAGCAGCTTCCCCCCTCGAAACACCGAGCAGTACTTC. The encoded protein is CASSFPPRNTEQYF.

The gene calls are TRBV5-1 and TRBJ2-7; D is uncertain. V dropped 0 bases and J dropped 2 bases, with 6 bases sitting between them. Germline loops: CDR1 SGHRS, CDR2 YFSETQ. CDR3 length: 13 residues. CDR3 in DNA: TGCGCCAGCAGCTTGGAGGCGGCCTACGAGCAGTACTTC. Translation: CASSLEAAYEQYF.

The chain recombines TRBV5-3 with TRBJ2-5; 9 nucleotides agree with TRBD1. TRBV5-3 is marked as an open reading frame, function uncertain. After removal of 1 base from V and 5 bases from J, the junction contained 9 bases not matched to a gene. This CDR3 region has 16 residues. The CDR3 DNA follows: TGTGCCAGAAGCTTGACGACGGACAGGGGAGGCGAGACCCAGTACTTC. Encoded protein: CARSLTTDRGGETQYF.

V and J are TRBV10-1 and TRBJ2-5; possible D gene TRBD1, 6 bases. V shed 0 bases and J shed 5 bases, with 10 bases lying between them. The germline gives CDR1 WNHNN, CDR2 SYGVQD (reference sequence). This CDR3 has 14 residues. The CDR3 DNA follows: TGCGCCAGCAGTGAGTCCAACAGGGATGAGACCCAGTACTTC. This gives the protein CASSESNRDETQYF.